This T cell receptor beta chain was documented in a study of blood T cell repertoires in COVID-19. The wider study: Specimens from acute and convalescent COVID-19 originated in the United States, Italy and Spain. T cells, B-cell-depleted T cells, or PBMCs provided the cDNA or gDNA that served as material.

Clinical histories supplied by participants themselves formed the basis of cohort assignment. Authors' processing steps: Amplification from reference gene primers served as the basis for estimated nucleated cell counts. The repertoire was sequenced with immunoSEQ multiplex PCR; TCRdb's copy has only in-frame clones and lacks some. V and J calls and clone size come straight from that table; D and trimming were deduced from the DNA. The data contain 250,000 or so clones, roughly nine tenths of them singletons. Per germline, CDR1 MNHEY and CDR2 SVGEGT. The junction had 1 base not matched to a gene; V was cut back by 2 bases and J by 2 bases. This CDR3 spans 15 amino acids.

The receptor's source is a human donor in a cohort exposed to, infected with or recovered from COVID-19 (not recorded which). The donor label of this sample is uncertain. Sequenced: PBMCs or T cells enriched from blood (not recorded which). This chain joins TRBV6-2 or TRBV6-3 and TRBJ1-3; TRBD1 agrees at 9 bases. CDR3 residues: CASSYGTGTGNTIYF. The DNA of the CDR3 is TGTGCCAGCAGTTACGGGACAGGGACTGGAAACACCATATATTTT.